This T cell receptor beta chain was found in a study of T cell changes during pregnancy in multiple sclerosis (dated by TCRdb to between 2018 and 2021). About the full investigation: The study examined how the T cell repertoire changed over the course of pregnancy in women with multiple sclerosis.

Note on this clone: What antigen it recognizes has not been identified. No base qualities exist here, and no much larger clone lies one base off it.

V drops 7 bases and J drops 2 bases, leaving 13 bases in between. The germline V gene provides CDR1 MRHNA and CDR2 SNTAGT. The CDR3 starts with the cysteine, ends with the phenylalanine, and has 14 residues. Solely the CDR3 DNA is kept, with 42 bases framed from the first base. The library relied on the immunoSEQ multiplex PCR assay. The source is immuneACCESS, and TCRdb retained only in-frame sequences with V and J called. Part of the clones is not carried over; for the studies checked, unresolved V genes explain less than half of this, and the remainder is unexplained. Here the sample has about 24,000 clones; about 88% occur a single time. 9.4% of the sample lies in the top ten.

The sequence is built from TRBV6-4 and TRBJ2-3; D gene: possibly TRBD2, on 5 matching bases. The receptor was derived from a female donor in good health, enrolled as a control in a pregnancy study. This material consisted of CD8+ T cells from peripheral blood mononuclear cells, taken in the third trimester of pregnancy. The CDR3 reads as follows: CASKGDGDTDTQYF. The nucleotide sequence reads TGTGCCAGCAAGGGAGACGGGGACACAGATACGCAGTATTTT.